These 6 T cell receptor beta chains share one sample of origin, sequenced in a study of shared clonotypes between healthy human individuals. Clones were sequenced by immunoSEQ multiplex PCR, and TCRdb holds only the in-frame ones, with some missing. This sample has around 1.5 million clones, with approximately 98% found just once. Sequenced: naive CD4+ T cells sorted from blood. The subset is: CD45RA+ positively selected. The source of these receptors is a man under 40 in good health.

Of note for this clone: The identical CDR3 is also encoded by other nucleotide sequences in the sample. V and J are TRBV19 and TRBJ1-5; D not certain. The CDR3 has 13 residues. V was clipped by 0 bases and J by 7 bases, with 7 bases between them. Germline values: CDR1 LNHDA, CDR2 SQIVND (reference sequence). CDR3 protein: CASSIDQEQPQHF. In DNA, the CDR3 is TGTGCCAGTAGTATAGACCAGGAACAGCCCCAGCATTTT.

The rearrangement joins TRBV29-1 to TRBJ2-2; D uncertain. The CDR3 spans 14 residues. Germline V gene sequence: CDR1 SQVTM, CDR2 ANQGSEA. Trimming took off 7 bases at V and 2 bases at J, with 14 bases between the two ends. Written as DNA, the CDR3 is TGCAGCGCTCGGGTTAGCAAAAACACCGGGGAGCTGTTTTTT. It yields the protein CSARVSKNTGELFF.

The CDR3 sequence: CASSAGQQPNYGYTF. CDR3 nucleotides: TGTGCCAGCAGCGCGGGACAGCAGCCTAACTATGGCTACACCTTC. V gene TRBV5-5 combines with J gene TRBJ1-2; 7 bases align to TRBD1. Trimming took 4 bases from V and 0 from J; bases not matched to a gene: 6. The germline gives CDR1 SGHKS, CDR2 YYEKEE (reference sequence). The CDR3 has 15 residues.

This chain joins TRBV6-5 and TRBJ2-7, with 9 bases that match TRBD1. V lost 6 bases, J lost 0 bases, and 3 bases stayed unmatched. Germline V gene sequence: CDR1 MNHEY, CDR2 SVGAGI. The CDR3 has 14 amino acids. The CDR3: CASSQGQGSYEQYF. The CDR3 DNA sequence: TGTGCCAGCAGCCAGGGACAGGGCTCCTACGAGCAGTACTTC.

The chain employs TRBV4-1 and TRBJ2-4; tentatively, D is TRBD1 (5 bases). Germline CDR1 is MGHRA and CDR2 is YSYEKL. CDR3 size: 14 residues. Trimming removed 1 base from V and 13 bases from J, with 17 bases in between. Here the CDR3 DNA reads TGCGCCAGCAGCCAAGGGGGTAATGGGGCTAGACAGTACTTC. Protein sequence: CASSQGGNGARQYF.

This clone was counted once. The chain uses TRBV2 and TRBJ2-3; D perhaps matches TRBD2 (6 bases). The V end lost 11 bases, the J end lost 6 bases, and 15 bases lay between the germline ends. Germline V gene lookup returns CDR1 SNHLY and CDR2 FYNNEI. CDR3 length: 12 amino acids. In nucleotides, the CDR3 is TGTGCCGGAAAGTCTAGCGAGGATACGCAGTATTTT. Its protein is CAGKSSEDTQYF. Supplemented by reference TRBV2 and TRBJ2-3, the full variable domain reads EPEVTQTPSHQVTQMGQEVILRCVPISNHLYFYWYRQILGQKVEFLVSFYNNEISEKSEIFDDQFSVERPDGSNFTLKIRSTKLEDSAMYFCAGKSSEDTQYFGPGTRLTVL.